This TCR beta chain appears in the sequencing data of a study of T-cell reconstitution after alpha-beta-depleted transplantation in children. Germline loops: CDR1 MNHEY, CDR2 SMNVEV (reference sequence). CDR3 length: 16 residues. Deletions cut 6 bases from V and 0 bases from J, with 17 bases between. Details on this clonotype: The antigen remains unidentified.

A TCRbeta library incorporating unique molecular identifiers was prepared. TCRdb itself ran the PCR reads through MiXCR, one entry per CDR3 protein. The table has over 450,000 distinct CDR3 sequences, roughly a tenth seen once. Study-level points and caveats: Diversity and T-cell counts at one year after transplant derived mostly from new T cells.

This chain connects TRBV27 to TRBJ2-5; D may be TRBD2 (6 bases). The receptor's source is a child aged 2 to 15 with inherited bone marrow failure, due to receive a stem cell transplant. The material was PBMCs, obtained before TCRalphabeta/CD19-depleted stem cell transplant. The CDR3 sequence: CASRFLGGEYQETQYF. The CDR3 region has the DNA TGTGCCAGCAGGTTTTTGGGGGGAGAGTACCAAGAGACCCAGTACTTC.